These 22 T cell receptor beta chains share one sample of origin, sequenced in a study of T cell responses to AZD1222 COVID-19 vaccine. Sequenced by immunoSEQ multiplex PCR; TCRdb stores in-frame clones only, minus some. Of roughly 170,000 clones listed, roughly nine tenths are singletons. Specimen: peripheral blood, collected on day 0 of AZD1222 vaccination. The receptors were sampled from an adult in good health.

V and J are TRBV28 and TRBJ1-3; unclear D gene. Trimming removed 2 bases at V and 0 bases at J, with 2 bases between. Per the germline V gene, CDR1 is MDHEN and CDR2 is SYDVKM. The CDR3 totals 13 residues. CDR3 loop: CASSLDSGNTIYF. For the CDR3, the DNA is TGTGCCAGCAGTTTAGACTCTGGAAACACCATATATTTT.

V gene TRBV18 combines with J gene TRBJ1-2; no clear D. Trimming removed 0 bases from V and 3 bases from J, with 14 bases in between. The CDR3 sequence is 16 residues long. Germline V gene lookup returns CDR1 KGHSH and CDR2 LQKENI. CDR3 region: CASSPPNIKGDYGYTF. The CDR3 DNA reads TGTGCCAGCTCACCACCGAATATCAAGGGTGACTATGGCTACACCTTC.

V is TRBV4-2 and J is TRBJ2-3; D is possibly TRBD2 (5 bases). Trimming stripped 0 bases from V and 2 bases from J, with 12 bases between. CDR1 is LGHNA and CDR2 is YNFKEQ in the germline V gene. The CDR3 has 16 residues. DNA for the CDR3: TGTGCCAGCAGCCAAGATCTCCTCGGGGACACAGATACGCAGTATTTT. Residues: CASSQDLLGDTDTQYF.

This clone was found once. The J gene is TRBJ2-7, the V gene TRBV15; 9 nucleotides line up with TRBD2. The CDR3 loop spans 18 amino acids. Germline assignment: CDR1 LNHNV and CDR2 YYDKDF (reference sequence). Unmatched junction bases numbered 14, after V lost 1 base and J lost 4 bases. The CDR3 nucleotides are TGTGCCACCAGCAGAGGACCCAGCGGGAGGATTGTAGGTTACGAGCAGTACTTC. Translating gives CATSRGPSGRIVGYEQYF.

The rearrangement joins TRBV11-2 to TRBJ2-1, with D hard to call. Germline V gene lookup returns CDR1 SGHAT and CDR2 FQNNGV. Trimming left V 6 bases short and J 3 bases short, with 9 bases between. The CDR3 runs 13 residues. CDR3 sequence reads: CASRFESYNEQFF. The CDR3 coding sequence is TGTGCCAGCAGATTCGAAAGCTACAATGAGCAGTTCTTC.

This sequence joins TRBV30 and TRBJ1-2; maybe TRBD1 (5 bases). From germline, CDR1 is GTSNPN and CDR2 SVGIG (reference sequence). Trimming took off 2 bases at V and 0 bases at J, with 19 bases between the two ends. This CDR3 region has 17 residues. This chain's CDR3 is CAWSPGLAGLANYGYTF. In DNA, the CDR3 is TGTGCCTGGAGTCCCGGACTTGCAGGGTTAGCTAACTATGGCTACACCTTC. The full variable domain, with the rest looked up from reference TRBV30 and TRBJ1-2, is SQTIHQWPATLVQPVGSPLSLECTVEGTSNPNLYWYRQAAGRGLQLLFYSVGIGQISSEVPQNLSASRPQDRQFILSSKKLLLSDSGFYLCAWSPGLAGLANYGYTFGSGTRLTVV.

The CDR3 spells CAIRTGDYTEAFF. In nucleotides, the CDR3 is TGTGCCATCAGGACAGGGGACTACACTGAAGCTTTCTTT. V usage is TRBV10-3 and J usage is TRBJ1-1; 8 bases align to TRBD1. V was pared by 6 bases and J by 3 bases, with 3 bases of the junction left unmatched. Germline CDR1 ENHRY, CDR2 SYGVKD. CDR3 length equals 13 residues.

V is TRBV2 and J is TRBJ1-2; D gene uncertain. Looked up from germline, CDR1 is SNHLY and CDR2 is FYNNEI. The CDR3 contains 15 residues. V gave up 6 bases and J gave up 1 base, with 15 bases separating them. The CDR3 DNA follows: TGTGCCAGCAGCCGCGTTGGCGGGAGTAACTATGGCTACACCTTC. Translating gives CASSRVGGSNYGYTF. Based on the CDR3 plus reference TRBV2 and TRBJ1-2, the full variable domain is EPEVTQTPSHQVTQMGQEVILRCVPISNHLYFYWYRQILGQKVEFLVSFYNNEISEKSEIFDDQFSVERPDGSNFTLKIRSTKLEDSAMYFCASSRVGGSNYGYTFGSGTRLTVV.

This clone was seen just once. In DNA form, the CDR3 reads TGTGCCAGCAGCTTGGTACTCTCCTACGAGCAGTACTTC. This gives the protein CASSLVLSYEQYF. V gene TRBV5-6 combines with J gene TRBJ2-7; D gene ambiguous. CDR3 length: 13 amino acids. The V end was cut by 0 bases, the J end by 0 bases, with 4 bases between. Germline-derived CDR1 and CDR2 are SGHDT and YYEEEE.

V usage is TRBV2 and J usage is TRBJ2-2; no clear D gene. CDR3 length: 14 residues. Germline V gene sequence: CDR1 SNHLY, CDR2 FYNNEI. The V gene lost 4 bases and the J gene lost 1 base, with 7 bases spanning the gap. CDR3 nucleotides: TGTGCCAGCAGTGTGCACGGGAACACCGGGGAGCTGTTTTTT. This encodes CASSVHGNTGELFF.

This chain links TRBV5-5 with TRBJ2-7; D may be TRBD2 (7 bases). The V end lost 5 bases, the J end lost 4 bases, and 22 bases lay between the germline ends. The CDR3 covers 16 residues. Germline CDR1 and CDR2: SGHKS and YYEKEE (reference sequence). This CDR3 is CASRGAGSGILYEQYF. As DNA, the CDR3 is TGTGCCAGCAGGGGGGCGGGGAGCGGGATTCTGTACGAGCAGTACTTC.

This chain connects TRBV4-2 to TRBJ1-6; 12 bases map to TRBD1. V gave up 3 bases and J gave up 14 bases; unmatched junction bases: 14. CDR1 and CDR2 (germline): LGHNA, YNFKEQ. The CDR3 has 17 amino acids. The DNA of the CDR3 is TGTGCCAGCAGCCAGGGCACCGGGACAGGGGGCTTTAGGGCCCTCCACTTT. It encodes CASSQGTGTGGFRALHF.

The chain carries TRBV19 and TRBJ2-7, with 9 bases matching TRBD1. V shed 8 bases, J shed 5 bases, and the junction held 7 bases outside the gene matches. The CDR3 has 13 amino acids. Germline CDR1 is LNHDA and CDR2 is SQIVND (reference sequence). CDR3 DNA: TGTGCCAGTGGGGACAGGGTTAGGGACGAGCAGTACTTC. Translated: CASGDRVRDEQYF.

A word on this clone: One end of the junction fails to match germline, which may point to a read error. The V call is TRBV6-1, the J call TRBJ1-2, with 7 bases aligning to TRBD1. CDR1 and CDR2 from the germline V gene are MNHNS and SASEGT. This CDR3 has 14 amino acids. The CDR3 reads CASREDRVGSGYTF. CDR3 nucleotide sequence: TGTGCCAGCAGGGAAGACAGGGTAGGGAGTGGCTACACCTTC.

This sequence joins TRBV5-6 and TRBJ2-1; maybe TRBD2 (6 bases). The CDR3 length is 14 residues. Deletions cut 0 bases from V and 10 bases from J, with 14 bases between. CDR1 and CDR2 from the germline V gene are SGHDT and YYEEEE. CDR3 amino acids: CASSLALREREQFF. The CDR3 bases are TGTGCCAGCAGCTTGGCATTACGGGAGAGGGAGCAGTTCTTC.

The chain joins TRBV6-5 to TRBJ1-2; D unresolved. The ends were cut back, 6 bases at V and 2 bases at J, with 16 bases in the middle. Germline V gene data show CDR1 as MNHEY and CDR2 as SVGAGI. The CDR3 sequence is 15 residues long. The chain's CDR3 is CASSNHLEANYGYTF. CDR3 nucleotide sequence: TGTGCCAGCAGCAACCACCTAGAGGCAAACTATGGCTACACCTTC.

This clone has just a few counts. The chain combines TRBV9 with TRBJ2-1; tentative D call: TRBD2 (5 bases). CDR3 length: 16 amino acids. Germline loops: CDR1 SGDLS, CDR2 YYNGEE. Trimming removed 0 bases from V and 4 bases from J, with 14 bases in between. The CDR3 region is CASSVEWETGYNEQFF. For the CDR3, the DNA is TGTGCCAGCAGCGTAGAGTGGGAGACGGGATACAATGAGCAGTTCTTC. Full variable domain (rest looked up from reference TRBV9 and TRBJ2-1): DSGVTQTPKHLITATGQRVTLRCSPRSGDLSVYWYQQSLDQGLQFLIQYYNGEERAKGNILERFSAQQFPDLHSELNLSSLELGDSALYFCASSVEWETGYNEQFFGPGTRLTVL.

The V and J genes are TRBV28 and TRBJ2-7, with D tentatively TRBD1 (5 bases). Per germline, CDR1 MDHEN and CDR2 SYDVKM. The CDR3 contains 14 residues. Trimming took 6 bases from V and 9 from J, leaving 21 bases between them. The CDR3 protein is CASRQTLIGALQYF. CDR3 nucleotides: TGTGCCAGCAGGCAGACCCTAATAGGGGCGTTGCAGTACTTC.

The chain links TRBV10-3 to TRBJ2-7; D may be TRBD1 (5 bases). CDR1 and CDR2 from the germline V gene are ENHRY and SYGVKD. The CDR3 is 13 amino acids. The V end was cut by 2 bases, the J end by 0 bases, with 5 bases between. The CDR3: CAISEGASYEQYF. CDR3 nucleotide sequence: TGTGCCATCAGTGAGGGGGCCTCCTACGAGCAGTACTTC.

The CDR3 DNA sequence: TGCGCCAGCAGTGATTGGACTAGCGGGACGAGCTCCTACAATGAGCAGTTCTTC. Amino acids: CASSDWTSGTSSYNEQFF. The J gene is TRBJ2-1, the V gene TRBV10-1; 12 nucleotides match TRBD2. Germline CDR1 is WNHNN and CDR2 is SYGVQD (reference sequence). The CDR3 runs 18 residues. V shed 3 bases and J 0 bases; nucleotides not matched to a gene: 6.

The chain recombines TRBV6-2 or TRBV6-3 with TRBJ2-5; D is undetermined. Trimming shortened V by 5 bases and J by 7 bases, and 11 bases separated the two germline ends. Germline CDR1 and CDR2: MNHEY and SVGEGT. The CDR3 totals 12 residues. CDR3 amino acids: CASSSLMGTQYF. The CDR3 region has the DNA TGTGCCAGCAGTAGCCTCATGGGGACCCAGTACTTC.

This chain uses TRBV28 with TRBJ1-2; D is perhaps TRBD1 (6 bases). Germline lookup yields CDR1 MDHEN and CDR2 SYDVKM. This CDR3 is 15 amino acids long. The V gene lost 5 bases and the J gene lost 0 bases, with 13 bases spanning the gap. The CDR3 loop is CASSRTAKSNYGYTF. For the CDR3, the DNA is TGTGCCAGCAGTCGGACAGCAAAATCTAACTATGGCTACACCTTC.